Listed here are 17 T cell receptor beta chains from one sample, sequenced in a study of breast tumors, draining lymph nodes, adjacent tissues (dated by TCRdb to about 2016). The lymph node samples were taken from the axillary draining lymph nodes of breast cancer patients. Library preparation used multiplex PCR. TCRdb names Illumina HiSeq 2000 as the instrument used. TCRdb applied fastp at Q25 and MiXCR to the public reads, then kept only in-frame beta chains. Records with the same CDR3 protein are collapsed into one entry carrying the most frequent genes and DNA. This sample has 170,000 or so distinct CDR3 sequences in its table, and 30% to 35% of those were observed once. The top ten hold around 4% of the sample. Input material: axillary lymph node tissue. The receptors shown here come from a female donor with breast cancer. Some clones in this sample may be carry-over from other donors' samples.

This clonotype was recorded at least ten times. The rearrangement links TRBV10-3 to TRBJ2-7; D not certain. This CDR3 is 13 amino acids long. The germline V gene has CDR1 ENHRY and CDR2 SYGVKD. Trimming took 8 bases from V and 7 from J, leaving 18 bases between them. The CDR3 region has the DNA TGTGCCATCGAAAGTCCGCGAGAGGAGGAGCAGTACTTC. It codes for CAIESPREEEQYF.

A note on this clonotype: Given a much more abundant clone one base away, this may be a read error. CDR3 loop: CASRFRGLSVADEQFF. The CDR3 DNA reads TGTGCCAGCAGGTTCCGGGGCCTCAGTGTGGCTGATGAGCAGTTCTTC. J is TRBJ2-1 and V is TRBV6-5; D tentatively reads TRBD1 or TRBD2 (5 bases each). CDR3 length: 16 residues. CDR1 and CDR2 (germline): MNHEY, SVGAGI. Trimming removed 6 bases from V and 8 bases from J, with 23 bases in between.

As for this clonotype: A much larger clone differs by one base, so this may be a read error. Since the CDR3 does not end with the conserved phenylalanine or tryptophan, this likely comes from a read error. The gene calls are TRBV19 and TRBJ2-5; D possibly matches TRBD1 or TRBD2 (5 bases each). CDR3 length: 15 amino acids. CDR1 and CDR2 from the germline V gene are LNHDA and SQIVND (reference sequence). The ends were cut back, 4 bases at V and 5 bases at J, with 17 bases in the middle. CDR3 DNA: TGTGCCAGTAGTAGGTCCGTACGATGGGGGGAGACCCAGTACTCC. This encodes CASSRSVRWGETQYS.

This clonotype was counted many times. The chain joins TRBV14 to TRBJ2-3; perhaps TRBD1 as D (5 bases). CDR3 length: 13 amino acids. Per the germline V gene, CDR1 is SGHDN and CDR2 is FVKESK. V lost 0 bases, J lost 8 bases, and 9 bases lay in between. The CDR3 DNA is TGTGCCAGCAGCCAAGAATGGGGCGGTACGCAGTATTTT. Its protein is CASSQEWGGTQYF.

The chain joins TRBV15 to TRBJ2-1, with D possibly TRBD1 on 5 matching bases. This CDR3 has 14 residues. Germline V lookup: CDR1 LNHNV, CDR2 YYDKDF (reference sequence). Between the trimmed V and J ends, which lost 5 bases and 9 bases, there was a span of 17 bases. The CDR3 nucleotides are TGTGCCACCAGCCCTGTCAGGGCCAAGGGTGAGCAGTTCTTC. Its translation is CATSPVRAKGEQFF.

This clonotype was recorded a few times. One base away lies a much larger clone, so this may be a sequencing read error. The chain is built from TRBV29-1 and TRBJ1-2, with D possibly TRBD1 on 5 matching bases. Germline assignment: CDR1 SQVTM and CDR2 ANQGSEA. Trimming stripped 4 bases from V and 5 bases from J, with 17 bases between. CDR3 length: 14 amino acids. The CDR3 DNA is TGCAGCGTTGGCGGGCAAGAGGGGCGTTATGGCTACACCTTC. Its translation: CSVGGQEGRYGYTF.

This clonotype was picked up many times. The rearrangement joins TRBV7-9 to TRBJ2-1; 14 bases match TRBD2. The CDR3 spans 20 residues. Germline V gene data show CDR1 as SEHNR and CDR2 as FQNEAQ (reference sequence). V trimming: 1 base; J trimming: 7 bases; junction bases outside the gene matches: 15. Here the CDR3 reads CASSLEPGTSGGGRGNEQFF. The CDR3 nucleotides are TGTGCCAGCAGCTTAGAGCCCGGGACTAGCGGGGGCGGGAGGGGGAATGAGCAGTTCTTC. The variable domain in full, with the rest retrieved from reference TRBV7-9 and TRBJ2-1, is DTGVSQNPRHKITKRGQNVTFRCDPISEHNRLYWYRQTLGQGPEFLTYFQNEAQLEKSRLLSDRFSAERPKGSFSTLEIQRTEQGDSAMYLCASSLEPGTSGGGRGNEQFFGPGTRLTVL.

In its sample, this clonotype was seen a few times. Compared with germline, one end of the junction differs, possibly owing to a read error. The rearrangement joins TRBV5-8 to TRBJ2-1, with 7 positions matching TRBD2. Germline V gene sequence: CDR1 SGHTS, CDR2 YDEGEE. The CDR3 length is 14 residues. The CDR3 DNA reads TGTGCCAGCGGCTTGGGGGGGGTTTACAATGAGCAGTTCTTC. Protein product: CASGLGGVYNEQFF.

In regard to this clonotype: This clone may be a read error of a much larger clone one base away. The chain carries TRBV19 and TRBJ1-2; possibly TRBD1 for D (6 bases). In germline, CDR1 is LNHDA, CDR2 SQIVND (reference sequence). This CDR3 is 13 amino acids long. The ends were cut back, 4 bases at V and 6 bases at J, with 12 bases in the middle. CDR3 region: CASSTAGVDGYTF. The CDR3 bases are TGTGCCAGTAGTACCGCAGGGGTAGATGGCTACACCTTC.

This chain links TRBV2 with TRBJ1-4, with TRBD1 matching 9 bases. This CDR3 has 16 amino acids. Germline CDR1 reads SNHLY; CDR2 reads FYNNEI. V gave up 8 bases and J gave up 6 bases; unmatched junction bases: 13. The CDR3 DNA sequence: TGTGCCAGCGGGGGGAGGGGACAGGGTGGTGATGAAAAACTGTTTTTT. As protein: CASGGRGQGGDEKLFF.

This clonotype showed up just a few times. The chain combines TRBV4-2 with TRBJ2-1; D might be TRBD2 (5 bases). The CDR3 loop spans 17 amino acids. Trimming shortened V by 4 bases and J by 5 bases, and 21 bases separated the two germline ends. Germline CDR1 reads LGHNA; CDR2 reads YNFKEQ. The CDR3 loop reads CASSRPPGISENNEQFF. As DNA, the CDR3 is TGTGCCAGCAGCCGGCCCCCCGGGATTAGCGAAAACAATGAGCAGTTCTTC.

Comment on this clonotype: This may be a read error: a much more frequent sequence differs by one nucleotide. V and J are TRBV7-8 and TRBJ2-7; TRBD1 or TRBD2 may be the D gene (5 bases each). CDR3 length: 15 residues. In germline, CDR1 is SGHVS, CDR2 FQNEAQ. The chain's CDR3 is CASSYRDPGRYEQHF. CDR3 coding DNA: TGTGCCAGCAGCTACCGGGACCCCGGCCGCTACGAGCAGCACTTC.

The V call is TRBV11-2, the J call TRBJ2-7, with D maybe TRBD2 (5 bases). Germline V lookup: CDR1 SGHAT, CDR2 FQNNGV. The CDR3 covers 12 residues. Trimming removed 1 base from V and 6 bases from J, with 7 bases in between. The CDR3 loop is CASSLVRGEQYF. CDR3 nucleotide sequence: TGTGCCAGCAGCTTAGTTCGGGGCGAGCAGTACTTC.

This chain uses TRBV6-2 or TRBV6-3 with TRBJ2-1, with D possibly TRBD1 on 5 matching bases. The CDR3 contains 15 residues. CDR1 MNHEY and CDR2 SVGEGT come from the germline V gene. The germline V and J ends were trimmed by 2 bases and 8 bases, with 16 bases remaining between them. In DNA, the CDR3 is TGTGCCAGCAGTTACATCGCCTACAGGACGCATGAGCAGTTCTTC. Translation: CASSYIAYRTHEQFF.

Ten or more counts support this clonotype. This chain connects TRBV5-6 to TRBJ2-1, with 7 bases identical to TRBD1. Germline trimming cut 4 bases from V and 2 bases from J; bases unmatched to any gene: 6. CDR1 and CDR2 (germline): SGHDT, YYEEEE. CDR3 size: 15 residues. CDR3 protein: CASSTGTETYNEQFF. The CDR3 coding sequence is TGTGCCAGCAGCACCGGGACAGAAACCTACAATGAGCAGTTCTTC.

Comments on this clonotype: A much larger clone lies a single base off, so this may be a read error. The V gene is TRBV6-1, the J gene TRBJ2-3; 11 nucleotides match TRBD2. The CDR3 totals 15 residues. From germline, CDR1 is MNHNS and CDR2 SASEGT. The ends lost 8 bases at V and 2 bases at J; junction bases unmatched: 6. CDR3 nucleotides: TGTGCCAGCGCTCCTAGCGGGAGGCTCACAGATACGCAGTATTTT. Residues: CASAPSGRLTDTQYF.

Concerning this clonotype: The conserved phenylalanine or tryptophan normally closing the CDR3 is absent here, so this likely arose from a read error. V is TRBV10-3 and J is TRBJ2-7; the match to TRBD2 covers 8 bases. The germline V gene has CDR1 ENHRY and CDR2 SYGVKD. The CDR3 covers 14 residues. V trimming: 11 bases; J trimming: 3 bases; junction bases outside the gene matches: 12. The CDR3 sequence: CAASERESGYEQYS. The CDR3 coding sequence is TGTGCCGCCAGTGAGCGGGAGAGTGGCTACGAGCAGTACTCC.